This T cell receptor (beta chain) was identified during a study of blood T cell repertoires in COVID-19. Overall study context: Acute and convalescent COVID-19 samples came from the United States, Italy and Spain. T cells, B-cell-depleted T cells, or PBMCs provided the cDNA or gDNA that served as material.

This CDR3 has 13 amino acids. From germline, CDR1 is MNHNY and CDR2 SVGAGI (reference sequence). The J segment lost 7 bases and the V segment lost 8 bases, leaving 3 bases of the junction unmatched. Per the study methods: Estimation of nucleated cell counts relied on the amplification of reference gene primers. The table came from immunoSEQ multiplex PCR; TCRdb's copy has only in-frame clones and leaves some out. V and J calls and clone size are those listed in that table; D and trimming were worked out from the DNA. The sample records under 250,000 clones, roughly 84% being singletons. The origin of this receptor is a man between 45 and 60 years old who had recovered from COVID-19. Sequenced: peripheral blood. The chain recombines TRBV6-6 with TRBJ2-1; 12 bases fit TRBD2. The CDR3 here is CASALAGGNEQFF. CDR3 coding DNA: TGTGCCAGCGCGCTAGCGGGAGGGAATGAGCAGTTCTTC.